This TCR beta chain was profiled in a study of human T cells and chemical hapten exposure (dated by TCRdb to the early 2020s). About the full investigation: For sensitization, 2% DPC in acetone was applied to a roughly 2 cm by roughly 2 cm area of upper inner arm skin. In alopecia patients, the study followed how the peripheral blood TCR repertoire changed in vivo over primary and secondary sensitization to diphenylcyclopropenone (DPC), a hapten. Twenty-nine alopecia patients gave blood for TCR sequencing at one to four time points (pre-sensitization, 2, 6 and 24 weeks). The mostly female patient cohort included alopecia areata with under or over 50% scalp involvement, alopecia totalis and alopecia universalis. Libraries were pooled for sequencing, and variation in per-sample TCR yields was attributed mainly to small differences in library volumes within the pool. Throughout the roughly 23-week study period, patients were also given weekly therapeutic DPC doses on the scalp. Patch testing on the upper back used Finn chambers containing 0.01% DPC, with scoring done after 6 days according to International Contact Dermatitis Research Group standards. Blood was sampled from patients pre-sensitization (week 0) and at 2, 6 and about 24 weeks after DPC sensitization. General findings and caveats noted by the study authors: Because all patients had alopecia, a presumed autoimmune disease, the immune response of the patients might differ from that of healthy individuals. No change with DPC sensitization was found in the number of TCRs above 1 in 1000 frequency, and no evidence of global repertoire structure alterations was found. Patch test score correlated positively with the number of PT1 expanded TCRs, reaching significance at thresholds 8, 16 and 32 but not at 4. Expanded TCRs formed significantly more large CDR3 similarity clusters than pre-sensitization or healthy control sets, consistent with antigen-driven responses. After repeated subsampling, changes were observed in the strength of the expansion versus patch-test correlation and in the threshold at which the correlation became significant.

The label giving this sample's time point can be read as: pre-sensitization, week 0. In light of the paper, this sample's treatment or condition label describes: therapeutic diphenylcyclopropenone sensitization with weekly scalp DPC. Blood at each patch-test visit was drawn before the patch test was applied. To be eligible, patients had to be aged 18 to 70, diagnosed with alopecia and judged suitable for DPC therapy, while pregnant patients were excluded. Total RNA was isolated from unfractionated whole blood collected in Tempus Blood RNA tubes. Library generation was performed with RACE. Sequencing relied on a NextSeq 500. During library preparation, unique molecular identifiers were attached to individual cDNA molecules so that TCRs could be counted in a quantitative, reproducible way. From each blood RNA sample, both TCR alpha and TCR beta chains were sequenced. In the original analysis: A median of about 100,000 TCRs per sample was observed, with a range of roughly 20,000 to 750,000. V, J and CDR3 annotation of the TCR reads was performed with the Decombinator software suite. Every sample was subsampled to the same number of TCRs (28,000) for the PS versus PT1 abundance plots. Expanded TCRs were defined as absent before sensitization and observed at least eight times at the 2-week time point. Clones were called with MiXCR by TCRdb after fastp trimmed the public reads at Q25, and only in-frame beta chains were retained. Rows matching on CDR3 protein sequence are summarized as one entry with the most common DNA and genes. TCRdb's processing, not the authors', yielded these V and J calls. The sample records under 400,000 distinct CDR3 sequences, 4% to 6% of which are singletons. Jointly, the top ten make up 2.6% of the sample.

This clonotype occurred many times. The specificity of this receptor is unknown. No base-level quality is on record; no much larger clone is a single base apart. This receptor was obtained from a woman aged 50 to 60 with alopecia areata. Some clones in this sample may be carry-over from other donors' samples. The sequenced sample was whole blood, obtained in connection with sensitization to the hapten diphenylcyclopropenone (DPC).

Here the CDR3 is given as CASSPTTNSSSYNEQFF. The bases are TGTGCCAGCAGCCCGACGACTAACTCGAGCTCCTACAATGAGCAGTTCTTC. In this chain, TRBV7-9 is recombined with TRBJ2-1; TRBD2 could be the D gene, as 5 bases match. Inclusive of the bounding cysteine and phenylalanine, the CDR3 is 17 residues long. Only CDR3 DNA is held: 51 bases, read in frame from base 1. The germline V gene (reference sequence) provides CDR1 SEHNR and CDR2 FQNEAQ. Relative to germline, V is 5 bases shorter and J is 0 bases shorter, with 17 bases between their ends.